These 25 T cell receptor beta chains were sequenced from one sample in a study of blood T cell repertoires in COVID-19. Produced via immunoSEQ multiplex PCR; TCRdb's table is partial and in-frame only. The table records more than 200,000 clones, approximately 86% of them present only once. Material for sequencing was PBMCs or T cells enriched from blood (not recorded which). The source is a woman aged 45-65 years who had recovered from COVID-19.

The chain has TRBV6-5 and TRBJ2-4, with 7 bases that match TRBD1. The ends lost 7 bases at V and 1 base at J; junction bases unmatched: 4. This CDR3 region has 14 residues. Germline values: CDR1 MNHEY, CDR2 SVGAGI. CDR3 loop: CASTQQGAKNIQYF. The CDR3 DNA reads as TGTGCCAGCACGCAACAGGGGGCCAAAAACATTCAGTACTTC.

CDR3 sequence: CASSQDPGGLTSGSSNEQFF. The CDR3 DNA reads as TGCGCCAGCAGCCAAGATCCAGGGGGATTGACTAGCGGTTCCAGCAATGAGCAGTTCTTC. This rearrangement joins TRBV4-1 to TRBJ2-1; TRBD2 aligns across 9 bases. Germline V lookup: CDR1 MGHRA, CDR2 YSYEKL. The CDR3 is 20 residues long. Unmatched junction bases numbered 18, after V lost 0 bases and J lost 6 bases.

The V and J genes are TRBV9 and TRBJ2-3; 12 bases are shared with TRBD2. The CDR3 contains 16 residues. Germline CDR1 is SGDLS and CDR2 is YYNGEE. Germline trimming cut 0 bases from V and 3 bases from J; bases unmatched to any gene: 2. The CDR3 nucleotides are TGTGCCAGCAGCGTAGGGACTAGCGGGACTACAGATACGCAGTATTTT. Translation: CASSVGTSGTTDTQYF.

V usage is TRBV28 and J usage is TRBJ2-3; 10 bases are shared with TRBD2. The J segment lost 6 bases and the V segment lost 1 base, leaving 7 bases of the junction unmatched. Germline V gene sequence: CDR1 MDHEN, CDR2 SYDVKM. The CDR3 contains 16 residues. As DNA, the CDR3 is TGTGCCAGCAGTTTATCGCGACTAGCGGGCAGGGATACGCAGTATTTT. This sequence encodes CASSLSRLAGRDTQYF.

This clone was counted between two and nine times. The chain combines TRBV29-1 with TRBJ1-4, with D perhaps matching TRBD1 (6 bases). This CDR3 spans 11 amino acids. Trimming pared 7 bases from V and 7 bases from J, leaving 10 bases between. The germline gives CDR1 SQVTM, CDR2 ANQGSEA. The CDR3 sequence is CSGGAGEKLFF. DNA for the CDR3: TGCAGCGGGGGGGCTGGTGAAAAACTGTTTTTT.

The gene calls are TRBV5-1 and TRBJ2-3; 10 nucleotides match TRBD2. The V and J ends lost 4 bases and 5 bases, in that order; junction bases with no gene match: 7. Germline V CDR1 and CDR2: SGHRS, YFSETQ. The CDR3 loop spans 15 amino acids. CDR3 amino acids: CASSASSGSLDTQYF. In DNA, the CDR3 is TGCGCCAGCAGCGCCTCTAGCGGGAGTCTAGATACGCAGTATTTT.

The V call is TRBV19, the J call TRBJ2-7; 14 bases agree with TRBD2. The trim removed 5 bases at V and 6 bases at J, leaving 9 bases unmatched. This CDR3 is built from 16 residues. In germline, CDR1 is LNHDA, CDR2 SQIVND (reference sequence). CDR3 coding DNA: TGTGCCAGTAGTCAGGACGGGACTAGCGGGAGAGGCGAGCAGTACTTC. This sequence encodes CASSQDGTSGRGEQYF.

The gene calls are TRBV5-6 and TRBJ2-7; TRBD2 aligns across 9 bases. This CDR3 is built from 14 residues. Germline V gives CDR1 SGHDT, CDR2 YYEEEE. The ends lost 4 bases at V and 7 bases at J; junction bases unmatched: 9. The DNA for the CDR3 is TGTGCCAGCAGCGCAGATGCAGCGGGAGGTGAGCAGTACTTC. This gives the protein CASSADAAGGEQYF.

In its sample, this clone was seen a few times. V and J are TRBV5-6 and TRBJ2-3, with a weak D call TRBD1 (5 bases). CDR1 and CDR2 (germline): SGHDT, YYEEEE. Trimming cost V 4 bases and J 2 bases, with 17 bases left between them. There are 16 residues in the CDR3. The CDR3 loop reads CASSPVVGRTTDTQYF. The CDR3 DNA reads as TGTGCCAGCAGCCCGGTGGTGGGGCGGACCACAGATACGCAGTATTTT. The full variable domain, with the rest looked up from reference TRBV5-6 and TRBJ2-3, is DAGVTQSPTHLIKTRGQQVTLRCSPKSGHDTVSWYQQALGQGPQFIFQYYEEEERQRGNFPDRFSGHQFPNYSSELNVNALLLGDSALYLCASSPVVGRTTDTQYFGPGTRLTVL.

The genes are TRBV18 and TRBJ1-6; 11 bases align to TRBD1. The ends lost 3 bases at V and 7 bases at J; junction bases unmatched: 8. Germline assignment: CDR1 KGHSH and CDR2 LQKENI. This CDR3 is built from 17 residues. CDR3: CASSPTGTGGSNSPLHF. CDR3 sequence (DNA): TGTGCCAGCTCACCTACCGGGACAGGGGGTTCGAATTCACCCCTCCACTTT.

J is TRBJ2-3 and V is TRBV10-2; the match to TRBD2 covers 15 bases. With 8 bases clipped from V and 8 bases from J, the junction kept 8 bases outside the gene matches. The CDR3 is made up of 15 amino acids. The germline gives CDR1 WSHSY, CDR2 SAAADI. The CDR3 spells CASSASGLAGGTQYF. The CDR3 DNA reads TGCGCCAGCTCGGCCTCGGGACTAGCGGGAGGTACGCAGTATTTT.

The CDR3 bases are TGTGCCAGCAGTTCTCCGACAGGGGGTCGCAATGAGCAGTTCTTC. Protein: CASSSPTGGRNEQFF. V and J are TRBV28 and TRBJ2-1, with 9 bases that match TRBD1. CDR1 is MDHEN and CDR2 is SYDVKM in the germline V gene. The CDR3 totals 15 residues. Trimming removed 4 bases from V and 6 bases from J; junction bases left unmatched: 7.

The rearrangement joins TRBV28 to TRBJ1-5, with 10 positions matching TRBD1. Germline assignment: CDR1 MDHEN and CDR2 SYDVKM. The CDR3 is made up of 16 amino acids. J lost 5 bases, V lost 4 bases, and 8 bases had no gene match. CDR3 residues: CASSSTGQGVYQPQHF. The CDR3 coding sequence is TGTGCCAGCAGTTCCACCGGACAGGGGGTCTATCAGCCCCAGCATTTT.

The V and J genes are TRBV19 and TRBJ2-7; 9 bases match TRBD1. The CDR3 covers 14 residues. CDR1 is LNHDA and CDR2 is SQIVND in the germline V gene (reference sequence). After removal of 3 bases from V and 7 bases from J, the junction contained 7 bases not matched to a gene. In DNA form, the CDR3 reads TGTGCCAGTAGTATCGGGACAGGGAAGCGAGAGCAGTACTTC. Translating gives CASSIGTGKREQYF.

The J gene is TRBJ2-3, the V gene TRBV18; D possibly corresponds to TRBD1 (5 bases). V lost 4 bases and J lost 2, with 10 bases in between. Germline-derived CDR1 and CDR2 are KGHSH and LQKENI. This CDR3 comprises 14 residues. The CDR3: CASSQGADTDTQYF. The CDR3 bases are TGTGCCAGCTCACAAGGGGCGGACACAGATACGCAGTATTTT.

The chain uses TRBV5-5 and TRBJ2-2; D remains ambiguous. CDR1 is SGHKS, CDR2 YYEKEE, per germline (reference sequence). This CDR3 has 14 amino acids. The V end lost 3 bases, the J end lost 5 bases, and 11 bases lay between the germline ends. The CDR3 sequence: CASSSETGTGELFF. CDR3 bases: TGTGCCAGCAGCTCCGAGACTGGGACCGGGGAGCTGTTTTTT.

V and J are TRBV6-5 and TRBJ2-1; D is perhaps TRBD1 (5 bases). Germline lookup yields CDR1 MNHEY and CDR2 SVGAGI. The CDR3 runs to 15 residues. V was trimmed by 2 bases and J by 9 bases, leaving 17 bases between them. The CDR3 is CASSYPGMGLSEQFF. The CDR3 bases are TGTGCCAGCAGTTACCCAGGGATGGGGTTAAGTGAGCAGTTCTTC.

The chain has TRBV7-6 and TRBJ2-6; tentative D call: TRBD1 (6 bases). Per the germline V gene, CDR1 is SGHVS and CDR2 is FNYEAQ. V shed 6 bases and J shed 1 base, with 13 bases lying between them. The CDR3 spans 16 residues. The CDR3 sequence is CASRRGTDSGANVLTF. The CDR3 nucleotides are TGTGCCAGCAGAAGGGGGACGGATTCTGGGGCCAACGTCCTGACTTTC.

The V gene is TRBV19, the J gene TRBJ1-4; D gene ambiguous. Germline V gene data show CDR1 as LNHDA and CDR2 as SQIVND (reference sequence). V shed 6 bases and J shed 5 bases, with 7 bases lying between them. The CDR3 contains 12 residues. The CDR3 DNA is TGTGCCAGTAGAAATATGAATGAAAAACTGTTTTTT. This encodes CASRNMNEKLFF.

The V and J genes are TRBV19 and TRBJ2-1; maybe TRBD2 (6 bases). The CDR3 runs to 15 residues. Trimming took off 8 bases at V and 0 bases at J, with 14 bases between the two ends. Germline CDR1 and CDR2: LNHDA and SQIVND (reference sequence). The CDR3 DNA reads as TGTGCCAGTGCCACCGGGACTTTCTCCTACAATGAGCAGTTCTTC. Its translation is CASATGTFSYNEQFF.

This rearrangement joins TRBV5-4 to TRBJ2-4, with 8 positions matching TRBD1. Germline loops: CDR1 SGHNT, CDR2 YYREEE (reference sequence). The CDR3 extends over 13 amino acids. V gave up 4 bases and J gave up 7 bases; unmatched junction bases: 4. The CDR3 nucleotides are TGTGCCAGCAGCCCACAGGGGGGTAACATTCAGTACTTC. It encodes CASSPQGGNIQYF.

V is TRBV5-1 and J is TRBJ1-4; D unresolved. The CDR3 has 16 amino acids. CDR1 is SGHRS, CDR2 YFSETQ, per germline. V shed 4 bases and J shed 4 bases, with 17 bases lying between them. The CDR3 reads CASSLESFPHNEKLFF. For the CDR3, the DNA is TGCGCCAGCAGCCTCGAGTCCTTTCCCCATAATGAAAAACTGTTTTTT.

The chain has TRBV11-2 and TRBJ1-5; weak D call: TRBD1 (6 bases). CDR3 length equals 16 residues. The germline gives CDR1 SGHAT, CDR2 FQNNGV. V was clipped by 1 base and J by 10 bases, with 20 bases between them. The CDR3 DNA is TGTGCCAGCAGCTTAGGCCAGGGGCGAGAGTTTTATCCCCAGCATTTT. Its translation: CASSLGQGREFYPQHF.

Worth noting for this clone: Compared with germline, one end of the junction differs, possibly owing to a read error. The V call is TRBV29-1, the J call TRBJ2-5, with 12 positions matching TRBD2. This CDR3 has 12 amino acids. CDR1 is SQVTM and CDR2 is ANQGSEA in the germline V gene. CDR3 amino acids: CLAGGLGQTQYF. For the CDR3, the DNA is TGTCTAGCGGGAGGGCTAGGACAGACCCAGTACTTC.

The CDR3 is CASSFGLTDTQYF. The CDR3 DNA is TGTGCCAGCAGTTTTGGCCTCACAGATACGCAGTATTTT. The chain uses TRBV12-3 or TRBV12-4 and TRBJ2-3; D remains unclear. The V end was cut by 3 bases, the J end by 2 bases, with 6 bases between. The CDR3 covers 13 residues.